This T cell receptor (beta chain) emerged from a study of T cells in Graves' hyperthyroidism and ophthalmopathy. Points from the study as a whole: The model predicted ophthalmopathy a median roughly 6.3 months before onset. Blood also held most thyroid clonotypes expanded beyond 0.001.

This clonotype was counted many times. Antigen: not known. The CDR3 is 13 amino acids. Germline CDR1 and CDR2: LNHDA and SQIVND (reference sequence). Trimming shortened V by 3 bases and J by 4 bases, and 6 bases separated the two germline ends. The CDR3 regions of TCR beta were amplified from RNA transcripts. Primed by the HTBI set, a first-round RT-PCR was run on the TCR CDR3. TCRdb processed the multiplex PCR reads anew with MiXCR; each CDR3 protein has one entry. The sample carries around 720,000 distinct CDR3 sequences, roughly a third recorded once. Sequenced input: blood. The TCR was taken from a woman aged 40-49 years with Graves' hyperthyroidism. The chain combines TRBV19 with TRBJ1-4; no firm D call. The CDR3 loop reads CASSMVSNEKLFF. The DNA of the CDR3 is TGTGCCAGTAGTATGGTCAGTAATGAAAAACTGTTTTTT.